This T cell receptor beta chain was identified during a study of immune evolution from preneoplasia to lung adenocarcinoma. Assay: immunoSEQ multiplex PCR; the TCRdb copy retains only in-frame clones and omits some. The sample includes about 8,100 clones, 65% to 90% of them seen just once. This clone was seen once. What it binds is unknown. Losses at the gene ends were 6 bases for V and 1 base for J; bases not matched to a gene: 8. CDR3 length: 15 residues. Germline V gives CDR1 MNHEY, CDR2 SVGAGI. Study-level points and caveats: Later-stage lesions appeared to have more T cells, more diversity, less clonality. KRAS-mutant nodules had the highest T cell clonality.

V and J are TRBV6-5 and TRBJ2-5, with 7 bases lining up with TRBD1. The sample taken for sequencing was FFPE minimally invasive lung adenocarcinoma tissue. The TCR originated in a person between 70 and 80 years old with lung adenocarcinoma. The CDR3 DNA sequence: TGTGCCAGCAGCCTCGCCGGACAGGTCCAAGAGACCCAGTACTTC. Protein product: CASSLAGQVQETQYF.